This T cell receptor beta chain was obtained from a study of cytomegalovirus exposure and HLA in healthy donors. Study-wide results and limits: In the analysis, some V segments, TRBV6-2 and TRBV6-3 included, were excluded as indistinguishable. The authors considered a cluster of highly shared sequence variants likely to be a sequencing artifact. Researchers reported in a later analysis that a missense DCLRE1C variant was tied to TCR beta V- and J-gene trimming.

As regards this clone: No antigen is known for it.

CDR1 and CDR2 (germline): SGHRS, YFSETQ. The V segment lost 4 bases and the J segment 4 bases; nucleotides outside the gene matches: 6. The CDR3 has 16 residues. PCR used 60 Vbeta primers and 13 Jbeta primers. Repertoires were generated with immunoSEQ multiplex PCR, while TCRdb's copy carries only in-frame clones and drops some. This sample yields about 110,000 clones, of which approximately 60% are seen a single time; about 2% belongs to the top ten. This clonotype originated in a woman aged 25 to 39 in good health and CMV-seronegative. The specimen was PBMCs. The chain has TRBV5-1 and TRBJ2-1; 12 bases fit TRBD2. Here the CDR3 reads CASSAELAGGYNEQFF. The CDR3 DNA reads as TGCGCCAGCAGCGCCGAACTAGCGGGGGGATACAATGAGCAGTTCTTC.